One T cell receptor beta chain is described in this entry. Its matching antigen is unknown. Libraries were prepared by immunoSEQ multiplex PCR; TCRdb keeps only in-frame clonotypes and omits some of them. Here the sample spans tens of thousands of clones, more than 70% being singletons. The sample belongs to a study of PD-1 blockade in classical Hodgkin lymphoma. The CDR3 totals 15 residues. With 2 bases removed from V and 0 bases from J, the gap between germline ends came to 8 bases. Germline values: CDR1 MNHNS, CDR2 SASEGT. Time point: cycle 4 day 1 (C4D1), after five to seven weeks of nivolumab. Each of the patients experienced relapse following autologous stem cell transplantation, and their brentuximab vedotin exposure differed. Broader study findings: Lower baseline TCR diversity was reported for newly diagnosed patients than for healthy donors. Complete responders entered with baseline diversity on par with newly diagnosed patients, the results showed. Possibly reflecting disease activity or prior therapy, repertoire differences have causes that remain undefined. Only CD4+ TCR diversity, not CD8+, had risen significantly by C4D1.

This receptor was identified in a human donor with classical Hodgkin lymphoma. Here the sequenced sample was peripheral blood mononuclear cells (PBMCs), taken before the fourth cycle of nivolumab. V is TRBV6-1 and J is TRBJ1-5; D is undetermined. The CDR3 bases are TGTGCCAGCAGTGAATTGGACCTTAGCAATCAGCCCCAGCATTTT. Translating it yields CASSELDLSNQPQHF.